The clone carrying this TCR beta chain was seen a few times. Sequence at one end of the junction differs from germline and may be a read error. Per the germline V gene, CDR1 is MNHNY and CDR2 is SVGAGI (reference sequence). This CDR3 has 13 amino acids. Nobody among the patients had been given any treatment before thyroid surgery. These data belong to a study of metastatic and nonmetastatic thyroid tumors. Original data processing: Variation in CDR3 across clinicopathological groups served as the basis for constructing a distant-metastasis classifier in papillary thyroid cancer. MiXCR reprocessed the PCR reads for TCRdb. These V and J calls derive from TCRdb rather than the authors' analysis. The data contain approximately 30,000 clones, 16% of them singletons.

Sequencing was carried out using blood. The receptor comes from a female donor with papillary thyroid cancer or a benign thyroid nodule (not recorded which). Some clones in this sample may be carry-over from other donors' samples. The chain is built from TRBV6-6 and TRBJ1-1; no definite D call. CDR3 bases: TGTGCCATCAGTGTTCATGGGAACACTGAAGCTTTCTTT. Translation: CAISVHGNTEAFF.